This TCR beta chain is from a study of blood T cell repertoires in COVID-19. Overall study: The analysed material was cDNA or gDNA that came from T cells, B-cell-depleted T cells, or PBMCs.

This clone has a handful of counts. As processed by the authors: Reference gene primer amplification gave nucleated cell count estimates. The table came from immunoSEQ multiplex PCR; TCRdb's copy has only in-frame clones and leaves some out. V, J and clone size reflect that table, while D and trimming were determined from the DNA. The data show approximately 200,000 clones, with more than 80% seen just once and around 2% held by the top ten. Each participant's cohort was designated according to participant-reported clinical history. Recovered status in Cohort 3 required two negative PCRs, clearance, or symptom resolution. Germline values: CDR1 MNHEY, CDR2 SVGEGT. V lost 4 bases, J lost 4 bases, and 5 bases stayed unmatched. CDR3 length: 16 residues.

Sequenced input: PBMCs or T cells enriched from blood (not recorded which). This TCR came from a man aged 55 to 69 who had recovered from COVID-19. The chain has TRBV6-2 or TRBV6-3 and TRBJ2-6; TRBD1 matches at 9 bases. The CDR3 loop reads CASSSQGAVGANVLTF. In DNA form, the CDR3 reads TGTGCCAGCAGTTCACAGGGGGCTGTGGGGGCCAACGTCCTGACTTTC.